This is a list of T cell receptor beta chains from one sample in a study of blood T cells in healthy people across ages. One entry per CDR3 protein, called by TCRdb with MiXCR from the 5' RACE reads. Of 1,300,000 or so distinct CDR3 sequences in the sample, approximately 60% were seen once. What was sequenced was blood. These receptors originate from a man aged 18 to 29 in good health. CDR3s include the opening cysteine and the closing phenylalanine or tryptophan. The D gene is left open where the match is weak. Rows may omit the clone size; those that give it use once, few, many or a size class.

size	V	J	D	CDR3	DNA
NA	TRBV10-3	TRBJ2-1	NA	CAIVGSHNEQFF	TGTGCCATCGTCGGGTCACACAATGAGCAGTTCTTC
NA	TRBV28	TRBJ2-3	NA	CASSSLGKTDTQYF	TGTGCCAGCAGCTCTTTAGGGAAAACAGATACGCAGTATTTT
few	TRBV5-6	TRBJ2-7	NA	CASSDQGEQYF	TGTGCCAGCAGCGATCAGGGGGAGCAGTACTTC
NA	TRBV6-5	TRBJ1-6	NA	CASSAVWSPLHF	TGTGCCAGCAGTGCTGTGTGGTCACCCCTCCACTTT
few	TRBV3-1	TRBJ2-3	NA	CASSTQSDTQYF	TGTGCCAGCAGCACCCAATCAGATACGCAGTATTTT
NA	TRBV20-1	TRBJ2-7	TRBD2	CSAKLAGVHEQYF	TGCAGTGCCAAACTAGCGGGAGTCCACGAGCAGTACTTC
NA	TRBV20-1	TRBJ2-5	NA	CSARSAWGQAEETQYF	TGCAGTGCTAGGAGCGCGTGGGGGCAGGCCGAAGAGACCCAGTACTTC
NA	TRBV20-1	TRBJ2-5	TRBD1	CSARESGQVIGEQYF	TGCAGTGCTAGAGAATCAGGACAGGTGATTGGAGAGCAGTACTTC
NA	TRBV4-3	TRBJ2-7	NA	CASSQDSSFAEQYF	TGCGCCAGCAGCCAAGACAGCAGCTTCGCCGAGCAGTACTTC
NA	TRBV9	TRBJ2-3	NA	CASSSHGRSLTDTQYF	TGTGCCAGCAGCTCCCACGGGAGATCCCTAACCGATACGCAGTATTTT
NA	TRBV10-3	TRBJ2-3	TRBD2	CAISESTSGTLGYF	TGTGCCATCAGTGAGTCGACTAGCGGGACCCTGGGGTATTTT
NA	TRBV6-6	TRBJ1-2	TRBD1	CASSYSPQGNYGYTF	TGTGCCAGCAGTTACAGCCCACAGGGGAACTATGGCTACACCTTC
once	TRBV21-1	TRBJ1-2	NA	CASSKRGRGTF	TGTGCCAGCAGCAAACGGGGACGAGGCACCTTC
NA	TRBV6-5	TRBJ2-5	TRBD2	CASSWVAGSNQETQYF	TGTGCCAGCAGTTGGGTAGCGGGTTCTAACCAAGAGACCCAGTACTTC
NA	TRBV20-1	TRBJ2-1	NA	CSASFLAREQFF	TGCAGTGCTAGCTTTCTGGCCCGTGAGCAGTTCTTC
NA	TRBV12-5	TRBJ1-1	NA	CASGLGGIYTEAFF	TGTGCTAGTGGTTTGGGTGGGATCTACACTGAAGCTTTCTTT
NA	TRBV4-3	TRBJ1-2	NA	CASSQGTRAGYTF	TGCGCCAGCAGCCAAGGGACGCGTGCTGGCTACACCTTC
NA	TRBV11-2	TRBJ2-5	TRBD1	CASSSYRDSQETQYF	TGTGCCAGCAGCTCTTATCGGGACAGCCAAGAGACCCAGTACTTC
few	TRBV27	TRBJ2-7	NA	CASSLHLNTRDEQYF	TGTGCCAGCAGTCTACACCTAAATACAAGGGACGAGCAGTACTTC
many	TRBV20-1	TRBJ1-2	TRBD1	CSARDSGQGNYGYTF	TGCAGTGCTAGAGATTCGGGACAGGGGAACTATGGCTACACCTTC